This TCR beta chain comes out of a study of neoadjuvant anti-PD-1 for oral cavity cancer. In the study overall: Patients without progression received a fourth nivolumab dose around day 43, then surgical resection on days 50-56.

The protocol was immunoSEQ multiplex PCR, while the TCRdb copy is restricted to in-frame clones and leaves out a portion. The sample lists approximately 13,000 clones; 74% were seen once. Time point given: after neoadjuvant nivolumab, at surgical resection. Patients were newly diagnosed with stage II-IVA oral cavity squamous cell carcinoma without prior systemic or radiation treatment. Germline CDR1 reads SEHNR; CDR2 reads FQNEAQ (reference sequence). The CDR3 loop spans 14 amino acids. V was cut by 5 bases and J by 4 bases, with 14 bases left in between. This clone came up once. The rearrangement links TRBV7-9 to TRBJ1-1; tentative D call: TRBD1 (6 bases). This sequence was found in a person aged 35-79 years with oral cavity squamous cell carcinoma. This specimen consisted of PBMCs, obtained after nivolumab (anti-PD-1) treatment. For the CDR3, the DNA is TGTGCCAGCAGCCGGGGGCTTGGAGTCACTGAAGCTTTCTTT. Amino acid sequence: CASSRGLGVTEAFF.